This T cell receptor beta chain is drawn from a study of blood T cell repertoires in COVID-19. Background on the study: Some COVID-19 samples were acute and others convalescent; all came from the United States, Italy and Spain. T cells, B-cell-depleted T cells, or PBMCs provided the cDNA or gDNA that served as material.

As processed by the authors: Reference gene primer amplification gave nucleated cell count estimates. Generated by immunoSEQ multiplex PCR, the TCRdb table keeps only in-frame clones and is missing some. That table is the source of V, J and clone size, and D and trimming were worked out from the DNA. The repertoire holds about 220,000 clones, roughly 85% seen once, with over 3% in the top ten. Cohorts were based on clinical histories the participants reported. The CDR3 is made up of 16 amino acids. Trimming took 2 bases from V and 6 from J, leaving 17 bases between them. Germline CDR1 LNHDA, CDR2 SQIVND (reference sequence).

The sequenced sample consisted of PBMCs or T cells enriched from blood (not recorded which). V gene TRBV19 combines with J gene TRBJ1-5; D not certain. The TCR was taken from a woman in her forties with acute COVID-19. CDR3 in amino acids: CASSITVWNLGQPQHF. The CDR3, as DNA: TGTGCCAGTAGTATAACAGTTTGGAACCTGGGTCAGCCCCAGCATTTT. Using reference TRBV19 and TRBJ1-5 for the parts outside the CDR3, the full variable domain is DGGITQSPKYLFRKEGQNVTLSCEQNLNHDAMYWYRQDPGQGLRLIYYSQIVNDFQKGDIAEGYSVSREKKESFPLTVTSAQKNPTAFYLCASSITVWNLGQPQHFGDGTRLSIL.